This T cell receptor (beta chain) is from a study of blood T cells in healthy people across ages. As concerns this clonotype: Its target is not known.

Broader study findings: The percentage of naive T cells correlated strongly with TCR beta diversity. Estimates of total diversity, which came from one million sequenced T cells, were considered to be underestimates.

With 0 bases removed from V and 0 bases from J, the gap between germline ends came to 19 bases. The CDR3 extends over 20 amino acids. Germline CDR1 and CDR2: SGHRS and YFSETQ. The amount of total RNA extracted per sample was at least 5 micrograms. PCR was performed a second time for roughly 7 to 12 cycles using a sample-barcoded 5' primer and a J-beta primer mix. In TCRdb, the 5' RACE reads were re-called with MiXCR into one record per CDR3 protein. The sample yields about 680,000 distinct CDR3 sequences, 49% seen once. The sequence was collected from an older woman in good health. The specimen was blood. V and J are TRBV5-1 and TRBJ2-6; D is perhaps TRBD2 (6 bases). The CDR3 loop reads CASSLAEGRFYSSGANVLTF. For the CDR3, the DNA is TGCGCCAGCAGCTTGGCGGAGGGCAGGTTTTACTCCTCTGGGGCCAACGTCCTGACTTTC.